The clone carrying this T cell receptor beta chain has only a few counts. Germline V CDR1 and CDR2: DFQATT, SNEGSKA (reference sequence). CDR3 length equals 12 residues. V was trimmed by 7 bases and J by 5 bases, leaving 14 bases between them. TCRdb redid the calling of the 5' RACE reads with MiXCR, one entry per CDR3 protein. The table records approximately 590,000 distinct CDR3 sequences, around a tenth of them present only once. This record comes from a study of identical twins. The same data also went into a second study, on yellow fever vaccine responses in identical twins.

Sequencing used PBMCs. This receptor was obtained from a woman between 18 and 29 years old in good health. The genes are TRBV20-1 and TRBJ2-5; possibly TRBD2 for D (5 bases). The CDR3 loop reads CSVGELDETQYF. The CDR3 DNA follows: TGCAGTGTCGGGGAGCTCGATGAGACCCAGTACTTC.